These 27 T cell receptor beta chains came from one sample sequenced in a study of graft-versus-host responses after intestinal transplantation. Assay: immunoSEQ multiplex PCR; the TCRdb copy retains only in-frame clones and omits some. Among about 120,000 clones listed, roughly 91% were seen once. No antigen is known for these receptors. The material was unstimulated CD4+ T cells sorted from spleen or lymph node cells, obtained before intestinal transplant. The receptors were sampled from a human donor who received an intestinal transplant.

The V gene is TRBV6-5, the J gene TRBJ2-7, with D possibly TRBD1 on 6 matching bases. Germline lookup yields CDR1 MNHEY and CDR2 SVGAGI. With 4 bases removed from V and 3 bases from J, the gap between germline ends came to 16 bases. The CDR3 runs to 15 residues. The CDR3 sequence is CASSSLGQGIYEQYF. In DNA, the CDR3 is TGTGCCAGCAGTTCCCTCGGCCAGGGGATCTACGAGCAGTACTTC.

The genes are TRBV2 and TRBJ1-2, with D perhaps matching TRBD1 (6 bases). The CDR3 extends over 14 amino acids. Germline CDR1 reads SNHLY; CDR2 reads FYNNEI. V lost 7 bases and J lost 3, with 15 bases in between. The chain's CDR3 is CASNPIGQYYGYTF. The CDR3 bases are TGTGCCAGCAATCCTATAGGACAGTACTATGGCTACACCTTC.

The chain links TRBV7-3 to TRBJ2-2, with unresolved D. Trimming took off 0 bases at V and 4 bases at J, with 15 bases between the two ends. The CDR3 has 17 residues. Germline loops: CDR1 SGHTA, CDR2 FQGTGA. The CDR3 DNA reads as TGTGCCAGCAGCTTAACGCGAGTCCGCCCCAGCACCGGGGAGCTGTTTTTT. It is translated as CASSLTRVRPSTGELFF.

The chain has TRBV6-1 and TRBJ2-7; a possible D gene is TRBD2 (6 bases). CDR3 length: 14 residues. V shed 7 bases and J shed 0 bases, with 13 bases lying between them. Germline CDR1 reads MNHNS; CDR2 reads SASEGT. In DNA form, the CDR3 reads TGTGCCAGCATAATACGGGGGAGCTCCTACGAGCAGTACTTC. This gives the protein CASIIRGSSYEQYF.

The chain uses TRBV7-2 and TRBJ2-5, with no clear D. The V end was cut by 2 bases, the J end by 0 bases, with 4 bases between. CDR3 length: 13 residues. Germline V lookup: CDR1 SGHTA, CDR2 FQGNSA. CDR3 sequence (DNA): TGTGCCAGCAGCTTATACAACCAAGAGACCCAGTACTTC. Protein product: CASSLYNQETQYF.

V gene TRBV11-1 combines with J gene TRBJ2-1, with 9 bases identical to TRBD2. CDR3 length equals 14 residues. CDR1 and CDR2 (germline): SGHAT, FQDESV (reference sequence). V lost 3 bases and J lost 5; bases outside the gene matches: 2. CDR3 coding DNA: TGTGCCAGCAGCTTGGCTAGCGGGAACAATGAGCAGTTCTTC. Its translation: CASSLASGNNEQFF.

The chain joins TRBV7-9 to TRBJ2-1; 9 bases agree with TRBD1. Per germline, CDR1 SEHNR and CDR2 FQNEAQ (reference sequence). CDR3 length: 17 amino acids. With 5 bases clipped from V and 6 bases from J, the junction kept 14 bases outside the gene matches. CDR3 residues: CASSRWGRTGAGNEQFF. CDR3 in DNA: TGTGCCAGCAGCCGTTGGGGTAGGACAGGGGCTGGCAATGAGCAGTTCTTC.

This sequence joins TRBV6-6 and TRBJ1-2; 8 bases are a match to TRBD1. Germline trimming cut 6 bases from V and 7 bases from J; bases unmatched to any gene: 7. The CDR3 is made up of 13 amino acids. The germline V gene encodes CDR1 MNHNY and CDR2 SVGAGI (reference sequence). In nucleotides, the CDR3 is TGTGCCAGCAGAGATCAGGGGGCAGGTGGCTACACCTTC. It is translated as CASRDQGAGGYTF.

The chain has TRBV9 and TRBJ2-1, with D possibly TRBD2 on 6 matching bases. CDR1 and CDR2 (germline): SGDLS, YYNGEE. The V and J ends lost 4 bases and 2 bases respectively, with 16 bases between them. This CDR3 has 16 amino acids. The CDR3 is CASSISGTPTYNEQFF. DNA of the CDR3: TGTGCCAGCAGCATCTCCGGGACTCCCACCTACAATGAGCAGTTCTTC.

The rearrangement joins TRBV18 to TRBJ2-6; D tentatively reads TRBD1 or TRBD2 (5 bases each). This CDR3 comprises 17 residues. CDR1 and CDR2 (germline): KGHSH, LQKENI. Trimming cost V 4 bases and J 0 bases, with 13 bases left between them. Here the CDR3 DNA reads TGTGCCAGCTCACTACGGGACGGCCTCTCTGGGGCCAACGTCCTGACTTTC. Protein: CASSLRDGLSGANVLTF.

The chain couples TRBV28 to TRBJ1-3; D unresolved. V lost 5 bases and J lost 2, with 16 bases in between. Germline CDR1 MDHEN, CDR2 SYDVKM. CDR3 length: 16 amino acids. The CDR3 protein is CASSTPGRNPGNTIYF. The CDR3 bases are TGTGCCAGCAGTACCCCGGGCCGCAACCCTGGAAACACCATATATTTT.

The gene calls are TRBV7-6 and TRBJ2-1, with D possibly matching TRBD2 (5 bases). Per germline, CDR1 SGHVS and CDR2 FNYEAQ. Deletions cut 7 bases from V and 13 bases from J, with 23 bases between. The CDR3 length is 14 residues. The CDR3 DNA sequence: TGTGCCAGCACCCTTCCTGGGAGCGGCGGGCACCAGTTCTTC. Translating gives CASTLPGSGGHQFF.

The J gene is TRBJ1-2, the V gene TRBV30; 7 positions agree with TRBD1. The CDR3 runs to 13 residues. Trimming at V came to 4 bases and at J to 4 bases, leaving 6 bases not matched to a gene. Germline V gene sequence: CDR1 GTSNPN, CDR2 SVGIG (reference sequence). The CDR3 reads CAWIKNRGYGYTF. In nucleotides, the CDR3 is TGTGCCTGGATTAAGAACAGGGGCTATGGCTACACCTTC.

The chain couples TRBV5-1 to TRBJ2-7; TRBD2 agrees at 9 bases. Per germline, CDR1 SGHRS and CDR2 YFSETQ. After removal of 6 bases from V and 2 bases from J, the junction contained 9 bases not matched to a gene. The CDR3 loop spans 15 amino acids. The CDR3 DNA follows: TGCGCCAGCAACTTCATAGCGGGAGTCCCCTACGAGCAGTACTTC. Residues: CASNFIAGVPYEQYF.

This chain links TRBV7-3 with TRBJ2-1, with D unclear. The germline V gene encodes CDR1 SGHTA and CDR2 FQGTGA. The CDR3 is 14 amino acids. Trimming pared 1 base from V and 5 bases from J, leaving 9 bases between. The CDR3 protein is CASSLSPPNNEQFF. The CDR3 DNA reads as TGTGCCAGCAGCTTAAGCCCCCCCAACAATGAGCAGTTCTTC. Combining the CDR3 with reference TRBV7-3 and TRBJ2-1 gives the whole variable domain GAGVSQTPSNKVTEKGKYVELRCDPISGHTALYWYRQSLGQGPEFLIYFQGTGAADDSGLPNDRFFAVRPEGSVSTLKIQRTERGDSAVYLCASSLSPPNNEQFFGPGTRLTVL.

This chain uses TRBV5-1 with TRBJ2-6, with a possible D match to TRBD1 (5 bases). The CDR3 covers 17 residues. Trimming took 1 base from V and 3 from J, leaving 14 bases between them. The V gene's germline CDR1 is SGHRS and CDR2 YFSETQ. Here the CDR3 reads CASSLNLGASGANVLTF. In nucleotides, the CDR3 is TGCGCCAGCAGCTTGAACTTAGGGGCTAGTGGGGCCAACGTCCTGACTTTC.

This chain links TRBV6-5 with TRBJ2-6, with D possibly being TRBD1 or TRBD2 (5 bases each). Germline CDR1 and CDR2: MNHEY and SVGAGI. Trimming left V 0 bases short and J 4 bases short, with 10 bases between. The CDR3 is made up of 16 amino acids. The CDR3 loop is CASSYSEGTGANVLTF. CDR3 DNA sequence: TGTGCCAGCAGTTACTCGGAAGGGACCGGGGCCAACGTCCTGACTTTC.

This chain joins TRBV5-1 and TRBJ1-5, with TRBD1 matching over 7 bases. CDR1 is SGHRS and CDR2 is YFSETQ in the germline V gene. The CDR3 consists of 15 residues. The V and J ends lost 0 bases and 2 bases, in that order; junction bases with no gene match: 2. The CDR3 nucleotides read TGCGCCAGCAGCTTGGACGGACAGGGCAATCAGCCCCAGCATTTT. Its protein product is CASSLDGQGNQPQHF.

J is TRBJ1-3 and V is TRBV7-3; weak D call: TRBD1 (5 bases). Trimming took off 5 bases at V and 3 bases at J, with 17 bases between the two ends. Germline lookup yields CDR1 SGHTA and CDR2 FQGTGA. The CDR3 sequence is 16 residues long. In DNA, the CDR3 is TGTGCCAGCAGCCCGGGGAGGTCAGGGCTTGGAAACACCATATATTTT. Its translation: CASSPGRSGLGNTIYF.

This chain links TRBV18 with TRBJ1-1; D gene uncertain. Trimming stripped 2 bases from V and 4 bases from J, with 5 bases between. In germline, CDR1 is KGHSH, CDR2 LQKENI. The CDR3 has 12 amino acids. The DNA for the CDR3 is TGTGCCAGCTCACCAGCAGTCACTGAAGCTTTCTTT. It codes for CASSPAVTEAFF.

The CDR3: CASSVNQETQYF. In DNA form, the CDR3 reads TGTGCCAGCAGCGTTAACCAAGAGACCCAGTACTTC. The chain uses TRBV9 and TRBJ2-5; no clear D. The CDR3 length is 12 residues. Germline CDR1 and CDR2: SGDLS and YYNGEE. Trimming shortened V by 2 bases and J by 0 bases, and 2 bases separated the two germline ends.

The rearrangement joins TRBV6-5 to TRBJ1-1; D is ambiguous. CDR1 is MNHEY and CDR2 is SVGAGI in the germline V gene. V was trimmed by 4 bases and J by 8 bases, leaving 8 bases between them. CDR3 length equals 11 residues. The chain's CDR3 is CASSSPPEAFF. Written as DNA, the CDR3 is TGTGCCAGCAGTTCCCCACCCGAAGCTTTCTTT.

DNA for the CDR3: TGTGCCTGGAACCGGGGACTAGCGGGAGTAGAGACCCAGTACTTC. Translated, it gives CAWNRGLAGVETQYF. The gene calls are TRBV30 and TRBJ2-5; 14 bases line up with TRBD2. The V gene end was trimmed by 4 bases and the J gene end by 4 bases; junction bases not matched to a gene: 5. The length of the CDR3 is 15 residues. Germline CDR1 GTSNPN, CDR2 SVGIG (reference sequence).

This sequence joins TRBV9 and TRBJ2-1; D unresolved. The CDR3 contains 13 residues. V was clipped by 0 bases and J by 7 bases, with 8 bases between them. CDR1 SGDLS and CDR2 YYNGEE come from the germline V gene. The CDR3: CASSVVGNNEQFF. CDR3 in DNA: TGTGCCAGCAGCGTAGTAGGAAATAATGAGCAGTTCTTC.

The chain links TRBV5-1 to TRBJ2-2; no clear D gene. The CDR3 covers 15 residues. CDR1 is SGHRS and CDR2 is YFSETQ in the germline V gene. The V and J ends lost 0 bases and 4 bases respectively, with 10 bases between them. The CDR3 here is CASSLVVVATGELFF. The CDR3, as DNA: TGCGCCAGCAGCTTGGTCGTAGTCGCCACCGGGGAGCTGTTTTTT. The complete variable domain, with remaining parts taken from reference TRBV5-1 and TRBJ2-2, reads KAGVTQTPRYLIKTRGQQVTLSCSPISGHRSVSWYQQTPGQGLQFLFEYFSETQRNKGNFPGRFSGRQFSNSRSEMNVSTLELGDSALYLCASSLVVVATGELFFGEGSRLTVL.

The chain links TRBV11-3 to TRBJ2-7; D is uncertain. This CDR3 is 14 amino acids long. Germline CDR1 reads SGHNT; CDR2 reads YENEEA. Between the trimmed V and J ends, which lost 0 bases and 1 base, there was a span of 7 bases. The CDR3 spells CASSLDGTSYEQYF. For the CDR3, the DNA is TGTGCCAGCAGCTTAGATGGTACATCCTACGAGCAGTACTTC.

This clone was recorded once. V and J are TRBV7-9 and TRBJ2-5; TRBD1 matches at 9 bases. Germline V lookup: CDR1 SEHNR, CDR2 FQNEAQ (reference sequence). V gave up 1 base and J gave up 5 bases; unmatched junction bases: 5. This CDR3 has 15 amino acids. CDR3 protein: CASSLGTGVQETQYF. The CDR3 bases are TGTGCCAGCAGCTTAGGGACAGGGGTTCAGGAGACCCAGTACTTC.